This T cell receptor beta chain was captured in a study of OX40 agonist ivuxolimab in advanced cancers. Study-wide results and limits: At doses 0.1 to 3.0 mg/kg, CD4+ and CD8+ clones expanded.

Germline CDR1 MNHEY, CDR2 SMNVEV (reference sequence). The length of the CDR3 is 14 residues. V was pared by 5 bases and J by 1 base, with 10 bases between. Repertoires were generated with immunoSEQ multiplex PCR, while TCRdb's copy carries only in-frame clones and drops some. The data hold tens of thousands of clones, with roughly 80% observed a single time. By share, this clone counts as medium-sized. Antigen specificity is unknown. The clonotype was recovered from an adult with an advanced solid tumor such as melanoma, head and neck, liver or kidney cancer. Sample: CD4+ or CD8+ T cells sorted from blood, taken in a trial of the OX40 agonist ivuxolimab. V gene TRBV27 combines with J gene TRBJ2-3; TRBD2 is a possible D gene (6 bases). CDR3 nucleotides: TGTGCCAGCAGTCTCACGGGGGGCACAGATACGCAGTATTTT. Protein: CASSLTGGTDTQYF.